This T cell receptor (beta chain) was profiled in a study of T cell changes during pregnancy in multiple sclerosis. Some clones are missing from TCRdb's copy, which holds only in-frame ones; the method was immunoSEQ multiplex PCR. This table holds about 59,000 clones, about 94% found once. CDR1 is SGHAT, CDR2 FQNNGV, per germline. The germline V and J ends were trimmed by 6 bases and 8 bases, with 16 bases remaining between them. The CDR3 extends over 13 amino acids. The receptor's source is a female donor with multiple sclerosis, enrolled in a pregnancy study. This chain links TRBV11-2 with TRBJ1-2; no clear D gene. Source: CD8+ T cells from peripheral blood mononuclear cells, taken in the third trimester of pregnancy. CDR3 protein: CASRVERGWGYTF. The CDR3, as DNA: TGTGCCAGCAGGGTAGAAAGAGGGTGGGGCTACACCTTC.